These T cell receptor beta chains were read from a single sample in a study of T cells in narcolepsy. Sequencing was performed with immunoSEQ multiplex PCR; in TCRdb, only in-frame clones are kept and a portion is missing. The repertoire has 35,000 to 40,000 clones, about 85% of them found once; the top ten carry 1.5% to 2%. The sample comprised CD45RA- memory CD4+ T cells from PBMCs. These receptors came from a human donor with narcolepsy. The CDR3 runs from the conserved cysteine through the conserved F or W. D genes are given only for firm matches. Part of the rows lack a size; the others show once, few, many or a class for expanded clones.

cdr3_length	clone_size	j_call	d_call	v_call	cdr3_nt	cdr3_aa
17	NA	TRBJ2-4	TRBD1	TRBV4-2	TGTGCCAGCAGCCAAGATCCCCAGGGGGTCGCCAAAAACATTCAGTACTTC	CASSQDPQGVAKNIQYF
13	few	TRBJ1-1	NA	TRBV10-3	TGTGCCATCAGTGAGTCGGACGGTGGCGAAGCTTTCTTT	CAISESDGGEAFF
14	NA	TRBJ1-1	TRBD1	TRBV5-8	TGTGCCAGCAGCTTGCTGGACAGGGCCACTGAAGCTTTCTTT	CASSLLDRATEAFF
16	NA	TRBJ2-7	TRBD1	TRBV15	TGTGCCACCAGCAGGCGAGGGACAGCCTTAACCTACGAGCAGTACTTC	CATSRRGTALTYEQYF
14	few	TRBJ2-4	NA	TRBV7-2	TGTGCCAGCAGTCGACAGAACGCCAAAAACATTCAGTACTTC	CASSRQNAKNIQYF
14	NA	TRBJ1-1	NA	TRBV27	TGTGCCAGCAGTCGTTGGACACCGAACACTGAAGCTTTCTTT	CASSRWTPNTEAFF
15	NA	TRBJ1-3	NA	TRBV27	TGTGCCAGCAGTTTTTCCTCGGTGATTGGAAACACCATATATTTT	CASSFSSVIGNTIYF
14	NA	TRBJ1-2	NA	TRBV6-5	TGTGCCAGCAGTTACTCAACGGGGTACTATGGCTACACCTTC	CASSYSTGYYGYTF
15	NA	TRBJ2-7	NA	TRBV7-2	TGTGCCAGCAGCTTAGTCGGGCGGGGTTCCTACGAGCAGTACTTC	CASSLVGRGSYEQYF
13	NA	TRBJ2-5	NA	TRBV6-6	TGTGCCAGCAGCCTCAGGGGCGGAGAGACCCAGTACTTC	CASSLRGGETQYF
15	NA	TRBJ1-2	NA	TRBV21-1	TGTGCCAGCAGCAAGCGCCGGGCTGAGGGCTATGGCTACACCTTC	CASSKRRAEGYGYTF
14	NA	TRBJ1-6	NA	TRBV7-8	TGTGCCAGCAGCCTAGGAACAGTCGATTCACCCCTCCACTTT	CASSLGTVDSPLHF
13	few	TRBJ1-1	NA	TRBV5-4	TGTGCCAGCAGCTTGGTCAGGGGAACGGAAGCTTTCTTT	CASSLVRGTEAFF
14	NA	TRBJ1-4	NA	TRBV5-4	TGTGCCAGCAGCCAGCCGGGGGGCCCGGAAAAACTGTTTTTT	CASSQPGGPEKLFF
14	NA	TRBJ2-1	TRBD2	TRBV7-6	TGTGCCAGCAGCCACACGGGGGGGACCAATGAGCAGTTCTTC	CASSHTGGTNEQFF
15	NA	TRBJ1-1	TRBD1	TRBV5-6	TGTGCCAGCAGCTGGGGAGTGGACAGGGGCACTGAAGCTTTCTTT	CASSWGVDRGTEAFF
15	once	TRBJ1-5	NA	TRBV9	TGTGCCAGCAGCCCCGGGGGTGCCCCCAGTCAGCCCCAGCATTTT	CASSPGGAPSQPQHF
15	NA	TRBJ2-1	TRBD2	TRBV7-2	TGTGCCAGCAGCATTGGACTAGCGTCATACAATGAGCAGTTCTTC	CASSIGLASYNEQFF
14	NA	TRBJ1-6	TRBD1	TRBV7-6	TGTGCCAGCAGGGGGGACAGGGCGGATTCACCCCTCCACTTT	CASRGDRADSPLHF
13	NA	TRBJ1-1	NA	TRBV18	TGTGCCAGTCGACTGGTCCGGGGCACTGAAGCTTTCTTT	CASRLVRGTEAFF
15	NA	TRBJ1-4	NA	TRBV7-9	TGTGCCAGCAGCACCAACCAGGGGACTAATGAAAAACTGTTTTTT	CASSTNQGTNEKLFF
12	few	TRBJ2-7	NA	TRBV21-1	TGTGCCAGCAGCAAAGGACGGAAGGAGCAGTACTTC	CASSKGRKEQYF
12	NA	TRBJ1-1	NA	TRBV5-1	TGCGCCAGCAGCTCAGGTTACACTGAAGCTTTCTTT	CASSSGYTEAFF
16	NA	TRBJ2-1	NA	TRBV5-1	TGCGCCAGCAGCCTAATAGGACAGAGCTCCTACAATGAGCAGTTCTTC	CASSLIGQSSYNEQFF
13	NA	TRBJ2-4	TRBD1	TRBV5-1	TGCGCCAGCAGTAAACAGGGGAATAACATTCAGTACTTC	CASSKQGNNIQYF
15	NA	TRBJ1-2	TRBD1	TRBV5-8	TGTGCCAGCAGCCCGCGGACAGGGGGCTTTTATGGCTACACCTTC	CASSPRTGGFYGYTF